This T cell receptor (beta chain) was captured in a study of Graves' ophthalmopathy and Graves' hyperthyroidism. Hyperthyroidism counted as stable given no ophthalmopathy within 18 months of follow-up. The authors diagnosed from clinical symptoms, serum thyroxine, TRAb, thyroid ultrasound and orbital computed tomography. PBMCs came from 10 ml of fresh peripheral blood. This clonotype was recorded many times. RNA transcripts provided the template for amplifying TCR beta CDR3 regions. The authors performed first-round RT-PCR with HTBI primers and then a second-round multiplex PCR. TCRdb re-analysed the multiplex PCR reads in MiXCR, keeping a single row per CDR3 protein. The sample lists about 620,000 distinct CDR3 sequences; roughly 20% were seen once. The CDR3 totals 14 residues. CDR1 is DFQATT, CDR2 SNEGSKA, per germline (reference sequence). V was clipped by 5 bases and J by 7 bases; unmatched bases: 14.

The chain joins TRBV20-1 to TRBJ2-7, with 7 bases fitting TRBD1. This TCR derives from a woman aged 18-29 years with stable Graves' hyperthyroidism. Some clones in this sample may be carry-over from other donors' samples. The sample was peripheral blood. For the CDR3, the DNA is TGCAGTGCTGACAGGGCCGGGACAGAGGGAGAGCAGTACTTC. The encoded protein is CSADRAGTEGEQYF.